The rows below give T cell receptor beta chains drawn from one sample of a study of CD8 T cells in Susac syndrome. In TCRdb, the immunoSEQ multiplex PCR reads were re-called with MiXCR into one record per CDR3 protein. The sample holds 140,000 to 150,000 distinct CDR3 sequences, roughly 95% seen once. Input material: CD4+ T cells from PBMCs. These receptors came from a human donor with multiple sclerosis. CDR3s include the opening cysteine and the closing phenylalanine or tryptophan. D genes are given only for firm matches. Where a row states a size, it is once, few, many or the class of an expanded clone; other rows omit it.

d_call: TRBD2
v_call: TRBV19
j_call: TRBJ2-1
clone_size: .
cdr3_aa: CASKRTSGGLGEQFF
cdr3_nt: TGTGCCAGCAAACGGACTAGCGGGGGCCTCGGTGAGCAGTTCTTC

d_call: .
v_call: TRBV5-1
j_call: TRBJ2-5
clone_size: .
cdr3_aa: CASSPGKGTYQETQYF
cdr3_nt: TGCGCCAGCAGCCCAGGAAAGGGGACGTATCAAGAGACCCAGTACTTC

d_call: .
v_call: TRBV3-1
j_call: TRBJ2-1
clone_size: once
cdr3_aa: CASSQEAVEQFF
cdr3_nt: TGTGCCAGCAGCCAAGAAGCGGTTGAGCAGTTCTTC

d_call: .
v_call: TRBV29-1
j_call: TRBJ1-2
clone_size: .
cdr3_aa: CSVYGYGYTF
cdr3_nt: TGCAGCGTTTACGGCTATGGCTACACCTTC

d_call: .
v_call: TRBV4-1
j_call: TRBJ1-2
clone_size: .
cdr3_aa: CASSQRDTLFDGYTF
cdr3_nt: TGCGCCAGCAGCCAACGAGACACTCTCTTCGACGGCTACACCTTC

d_call: TRBD2
v_call: TRBV5-4
j_call: TRBJ2-5
clone_size: .
cdr3_aa: CASSFSSGETQYF
cdr3_nt: TGTGCCAGCAGCTTTTCTAGCGGGGAGACCCAGTACTTC

d_call: TRBD1
v_call: TRBV29-1
j_call: TRBJ1-1
clone_size: .
cdr3_aa: CSVHNRGRGEAFF
cdr3_nt: TGCAGCGTTCATAACAGGGGGCGCGGTGAAGCTTTCTTT

d_call: TRBD1
v_call: TRBV7-2
j_call: TRBJ1-1
clone_size: once
cdr3_aa: CASSKPGDSEAFF
cdr3_nt: TGTGCCAGCAGCAAACCTGGGGACAGTGAAGCTTTCTTT

d_call: TRBD2
v_call: TRBV30
j_call: TRBJ2-3
clone_size: .
cdr3_aa: CAWRVRGGSADTQYF
cdr3_nt: TGTGCCTGGAGGGTGCGGGGGGGCTCAGCAGATACGCAGTATTTT

d_call: .
v_call: TRBV3-1
j_call: TRBJ1-5
clone_size: .
cdr3_aa: CASSRDLARPQHF
cdr3_nt: TGTGCCAGCAGCCGGGACCTCGCAAGGCCCCAGCATTTT

d_call: TRBD1
v_call: TRBV19
j_call: TRBJ1-5
clone_size: .
cdr3_aa: CASSSGQGSQPQHF
cdr3_nt: TGTGCCAGTAGCTCAGGACAGGGGTCCCAGCCCCAGCATTTT

d_call: .
v_call: TRBV27
j_call: TRBJ1-1
clone_size: .
cdr3_aa: CASSFSGGKAFF
cdr3_nt: TGTGCCAGCAGTTTCTCTGGTGGCAAAGCTTTCTTT

d_call: .
v_call: TRBV9
j_call: TRBJ2-7
clone_size: .
cdr3_aa: CASSRAGGSSYEQYF
cdr3_nt: TGTGCCAGCAGCCGGGCAGGGGGGAGCTCCTACGAGCAGTACTTC

d_call: .
v_call: TRBV20-1
j_call: TRBJ2-1
clone_size: .
cdr3_aa: CSARPGMGPYNEQFF
cdr3_nt: TGCAGTGCTAGGCCCGGGATGGGGCCCTACAATGAGCAGTTCTTC

d_call: .
v_call: TRBV7-2
j_call: TRBJ2-7
clone_size: .
cdr3_aa: CASSNRRNNNEQYF
cdr3_nt: TGTGCCAGCAGCAACCGGAGGAACAATAACGAGCAGTACTTC

d_call: .
v_call: TRBV12-3/TRBV12-4
j_call: TRBJ1-1
clone_size: .
cdr3_aa: CASSAMNTEAFF
cdr3_nt: TGTGCCAGCAGTGCGATGAACACTGAAGCTTTCTTT